These 21 T cell receptor beta chains share one sample of origin, sequenced in a study of shared clonotypes between healthy human individuals. TCRdb's table, derived via immunoSEQ multiplex PCR, lists solely in-frame clones and lacks some. The table has about 360,000 clones, 73% seen once. The sample comprised memory CD4+ T cells sorted from blood. Sample subset: CD45RA-negative fraction. These receptors were obtained from a man aged 30-40 years in good health.

This clone was counted a few times. The chain carries TRBV5-1 and TRBJ2-7, with D perhaps TRBD1 (6 bases). The CDR3 loop spans 15 amino acids. V was trimmed by 5 bases and J by 2 bases, leaving 17 bases between them. The germline CDR1 and CDR2 sequences are SGHRS and YFSETQ. CDR3 nucleotides: TGCGCCAGCAGTGAAGGGGCAGGGGCGCCCTACGAGCAGTACTTC. Translating gives CASSEGAGAPYEQYF. The full variable domain, completed using reference TRBV5-1 and TRBJ2-7, is KAGVTQTPRYLIKTRGQQVTLSCSPISGHRSVSWYQQTPGQGLQFLFEYFSETQRNKGNFPGRFSGRQFSNSRSEMNVSTLELGDSALYLCASSEGAGAPYEQYFGPGTRLTVT.

This clone turned up a few times. The rearrangement links TRBV6-1 to TRBJ1-5, with D possibly being TRBD1 (6 bases). The CDR3 runs 15 residues. V gave up 4 bases and J gave up 3 bases, with 13 bases separating them. Looked up from germline, CDR1 is MNHNS and CDR2 is SASEGT. CDR3 residues: CASSARQDFNQPQHF. The CDR3 bases are TGTGCCAGCAGTGCACGACAGGACTTCAATCAGCCCCAGCATTTT.

The chain has TRBV2 and TRBJ2-7; 7 bases are a match to TRBD1. Germline V CDR1 and CDR2: SNHLY, FYNNEI. After removal of 3 bases from V and 4 bases from J, the junction contained 9 bases not matched to a gene. The CDR3 is 15 residues long. DNA for the CDR3: TGTGCCAGCAGTGATCGGCCAGGGGGACAGTACGAGCAGTACTTC. Its protein product is CASSDRPGGQYEQYF. Variable domain in full (rest from reference TRBV2 and TRBJ2-7): EPEVTQTPSHQVTQMGQEVILRCVPISNHLYFYWYRQILGQKVEFLVSFYNNEISEKSEIFDDQFSVERPDGSNFTLKIRSTKLEDSAMYFCASSDRPGGQYEQYFGPGTRLTVT.

This clone was seen ten or more times. The V gene is TRBV7-9, the J gene TRBJ2-1; 9 nucleotides line up with TRBD1. Germline V gives CDR1 SEHNR, CDR2 FQNEAQ (reference sequence). The CDR3 consists of 17 residues. The junction had 7 bases not matched to a gene; V was cut back by 1 base and J by 3 bases. The CDR3 nucleotides are TGTGCCAGCAGCTTAGGATGGACAGGGGATTTCTACAATGAGCAGTTCTTC. Its protein is CASSLGWTGDFYNEQFF.

The chain joins TRBV4-1 to TRBJ1-2; D ambiguous. The V and J ends lost 10 bases and 8 bases respectively, with 17 bases between them. CDR1 and CDR2 from the germline V gene are MGHRA and YSYEKL. This CDR3 spans 12 amino acids. CDR3 amino acids: CATHGREIGYTF. The CDR3 nucleotides read TGCGCCACCCACGGGAGGGAGATCGGCTACACCTTC.

The chain carries TRBV5-6 and TRBJ1-2; D unresolved. This CDR3 region has 13 residues. Trimming stripped 0 bases from V and 8 bases from J, with 11 bases between. Germline V gene data show CDR1 as SGHDT and CDR2 as YYEEEE. CDR3: CASSLESTEGYTF. Here the CDR3 DNA reads TGTGCCAGCAGCTTGGAAAGCACAGAAGGCTACACCTTC.

The chain carries TRBV30 and TRBJ1-1; D call uncertain. Germline assignment: CDR1 GTSNPN and CDR2 SVGIG (reference sequence). V was clipped by 4 bases and J by 0 bases, with 9 bases between them. This CDR3 region has 13 residues. DNA of the CDR3: TGTGCCTGGATGGGTCAGATGAACACTGAAGCTTTCTTT. Residues: CAWMGQMNTEAFF.

The chain is built from TRBV5-4 and TRBJ2-7, with 9 bases identical to TRBD2. CDR3 length: 14 residues. CDR1 is SGHNT, CDR2 YYREEE, per germline (reference sequence). V was pared by 0 bases and J by 5 bases, with 3 bases of the junction left unmatched. CDR3 coding DNA: TGTGCCAGCAGCTTGGTAGCGGGAGTTGACGAGCAGTACTTC. Its translation: CASSLVAGVDEQYF.

The chain couples TRBV6-6 to TRBJ1-2, with D tentatively TRBD1 (5 bases). The CDR3 runs to 15 residues. Germline CDR1 and CDR2: MNHNY and SVGAGI (reference sequence). Between the trimmed V and J ends, which lost 2 bases and 8 bases, there was a span of 18 bases. DNA of the CDR3: TGTGCCAGCAGTTACGATTTAAAGACAGACCAGGGCTACACCTTC. Translating gives CASSYDLKTDQGYTF.

Concerning this clone itself: A read error may account for a junction end that differs from germline. This chain connects TRBV25-1 to TRBJ2-6, with a weak D call TRBD1 (5 bases). Germline CDR1 and CDR2: MGHDK and SYGVNS. CDR3 length equals 18 residues. The CDR3 DNA reads as TGTGCCAGCAGTATTTCGGAAACTGGACAAAGTCGGGCCAACGTCATGACTTTC. This gives the protein CASSISETGQSRANVMTF.

This clone was recorded once. The gene calls are TRBV28 and TRBJ2-5; D call uncertain. The CDR3 is made up of 14 amino acids. The germline V gene encodes CDR1 MDHEN and CDR2 SYDVKM. The ends were cut back, 3 bases at V and 2 bases at J, with 10 bases in the middle. The CDR3 nucleotides read TGTGCCAGCAGTTTCTACAGTGCACAAGAGACCCAGTACTTC. Translation: CASSFYSAQETQYF.

The chain recombines TRBV19 with TRBJ2-7; D perhaps matches TRBD1 (6 bases). This CDR3 is built from 15 residues. With 6 bases removed from V and 0 bases from J, the gap between germline ends came to 15 bases. From germline, CDR1 is LNHDA and CDR2 SQIVND (reference sequence). The CDR3 region has the DNA TGTGCCAGTAGCCCCCAGGGGCTAGGCTCCTACGAGCAGTACTTC. Translating gives CASSPQGLGSYEQYF.

This rearrangement joins TRBV5-4 to TRBJ1-1; a possible D gene is TRBD1 (5 bases). V lost 0 bases and J 3 bases, leaving 9 bases between the germline ends. The CDR3 has 14 residues. CDR1 is SGHNT and CDR2 is YYREEE in the germline V gene (reference sequence). CDR3 coding DNA: TGTGCCAGCAGCTTGGACCTCAGGGACACTGAAGCTTTCTTT. This encodes CASSLDLRDTEAFF. Drawing the rest from reference TRBV5-4 and TRBJ1-1, the complete variable domain is ETGVTQSPTHLIKTRGQQVTLRCSSQSGHNTVSWYQQALGQGPQFIFQYYREEENGRGNFPPRFSGLQFPNYSSELNVNALELDDSALYLCASSLDLRDTEAFFGQGTRLTVV.

The J gene is TRBJ2-7, the V gene TRBV5-1, with D perhaps TRBD1 or TRBD2 (5 bases each). CDR1 is SGHRS and CDR2 is YFSETQ in the germline V gene. This CDR3 is built from 16 residues. The V end was cut by 1 base, the J end by 3 bases, with 17 bases between. The DNA of the CDR3 is TGCGCCAGCAGCTTGAGGAGGCAGGGACGTAGCTACGAGCAGTACTTC. It yields the protein CASSLRRQGRSYEQYF.

The rearrangement joins TRBV20-1 to TRBJ2-7; D remains unclear. V was cut by 6 bases and J by 4 bases, with 10 bases left in between. This CDR3 region has 11 residues. Germline CDR1 DFQATT, CDR2 SNEGSKA (reference sequence). The CDR3 spells CSAWTRYEQYF. CDR3 sequence (DNA): TGCAGTGCGTGGACCCGATACGAGCAGTACTTC.

This clone turned up a few times. The V and J genes are TRBV18 and TRBJ1-5; TRBD1 aligns across 8 bases. V shed 3 bases, J shed 6 bases, and the junction held 7 bases outside the gene matches. This CDR3 is built from 15 residues. From germline, CDR1 is KGHSH and CDR2 LQKENI. The CDR3 sequence: CASSPGQGIAQPQHF. The CDR3 coding sequence is TGTGCCAGCTCACCCGGACAGGGTATCGCTCAGCCCCAGCATTTT.

This clone appeared once. The chain is built from TRBV7-9 and TRBJ2-1; TRBD2 aligns across 8 bases. Trimming at V came to 2 bases and at J to 7 bases, leaving 4 bases not matched to a gene. Germline lookup yields CDR1 SEHNR and CDR2 FQNEAQ (reference sequence). The CDR3 has 14 amino acids. This CDR3 is CASSLSAGGNEQFF. Here the CDR3 DNA reads TGTGCCAGCAGCTTATCGGCGGGAGGTAATGAGCAGTTCTTC.

This clone was detected only once. This chain links TRBV19 with TRBJ1-5; D perhaps matches TRBD1 (6 bases). CDR1 and CDR2 from the germline V gene are LNHDA and SQIVND (reference sequence). The CDR3 covers 16 residues. Trimming left V 4 bases short and J 2 bases short, with 15 bases between. CDR3 DNA: TGTGCCAGTAGTACTAGGGGACCAGGGGGCAATCAGCCCCAGCATTTT. This gives the protein CASSTRGPGGNQPQHF.

CDR3 in DNA: TGTGCCAGCAGCCCCGGGGCTAGCGGGAGAGAGACCCAGTACTTC. It yields the protein CASSPGASGRETQYF. The J gene is TRBJ2-5, the V gene TRBV7-8; TRBD2 agrees at 10 bases. The V gene end was trimmed by 5 bases and the J gene end by 4 bases; junction bases not matched to a gene: 7. Looked up from germline, CDR1 is SGHVS and CDR2 is FQNEAQ. The CDR3 is 15 amino acids.

The chain is built from TRBV5-4 and TRBJ2-7; 10 bases map to TRBD1. The V gene end was trimmed by 2 bases and the J gene end by 6 bases; junction bases not matched to a gene: 8. This CDR3 spans 15 amino acids. Germline V gives CDR1 SGHNT, CDR2 YYREEE (reference sequence). The CDR3 region has the DNA TGTGCCAGCAGCTTTGGGGACAGGGGTTTCCTCGAGCAGTACTTC. It is translated as CASSFGDRGFLEQYF.

This chain uses TRBV19 with TRBJ2-1; D may be TRBD1 (5 bases). CDR1 LNHDA and CDR2 SQIVND come from the germline V gene (reference sequence). Deletions cut 5 bases from V and 6 bases from J, with 20 bases between. The CDR3 has 16 residues. CDR3 DNA sequence: TGTGCCAGTAGTTTTCTGGGGCTAGTTTCTCCCAATGAGCAGTTCTTC. This encodes CASSFLGLVSPNEQFF. The full variable domain, rest sourced from reference TRBV19 and TRBJ2-1, is DGGITQSPKYLFRKEGQNVTLSCEQNLNHDAMYWYRQDPGQGLRLIYYSQIVNDFQKGDIAEGYSVSREKKESFPLTVTSAQKNPTAFYLCASSFLGLVSPNEQFFGPGTRLTVL.